Listed here is a single T cell receptor (beta chain). The sample originates from a study of blood T cells in healthy people across ages. Alongside a J-beta primer mix, a sample-barcoded 5' primer served in a second PCR lasting roughly 6 to 11 cycles. TCRdb re-called the 5' RACE reads with MiXCR, one entry per CDR3 protein. The top ten hold 10% to 15% of the sample, which has around 1,100,000 distinct CDR3 sequences, around two fifths seen once. The origin of this receptor is a man aged 18-30 years in good health. Sequencing was carried out using blood.

CDR3 bases: TGTGCCAGCCGCGTCGGGACTAAAGAGACCCAGTACTTC. It codes for CASRVGTKETQYF. V is TRBV6-5 and J is TRBJ2-5; 7 bases are shared with TRBD2. V trimming: 8 bases; J trimming: 3 bases; junction bases outside the gene matches: 6. Germline values: CDR1 MNHEY, CDR2 SVGAGI. CDR3 length: 13 residues.